This is a list of T cell receptor beta chains from one sample in a study of blood T cell repertoires in COVID-19. Assay used: immunoSEQ multiplex PCR; TCRdb lists only in-frame clones, some missing. The sample lists 130,000 or so clones, under 90% occurring once. Sample: peripheral blood. The source is a woman in her 70s with acute or convalescent COVID-19. Both conserved end residues are part of each CDR3. A D gene is named only where the DNA matches it firmly. The size entry is marked missing in some rows and otherwise reads once, few, many or a size class.

V gene: TRBV10-3; D gene: TRBD2; clone size: once; J gene: TRBJ2-4; CDR3 protein: CAISDPGGAGLNIQYF; CDR3 DNA: TGTGCCATCAGTGACCCGGGGGGGGCCGGTTTAAACATTCAGTACTTC
V gene: TRBV3-1/TRBV3-2; D gene: TRBD1; clone size: .; J gene: TRBJ1-2; CDR3 protein: CASSPQGAWGYTF; CDR3 DNA: TGTGCCAGCAGCCCTCAGGGGGCCTGGGGCTACACCTTC
V gene: TRBV6-5; D gene: .; clone size: once; J gene: TRBJ2-3; CDR3 protein: CASSSPGVTDTQYF; CDR3 DNA: TGTGCCAGCAGTTCCCCCGGGGTCACAGATACGCAGTATTTT
V gene: TRBV5-4; D gene: TRBD2; clone size: .; J gene: TRBJ2-3; CDR3 protein: CASSLANRGGETQYF; CDR3 DNA: TGTGCCAGCAGCTTGGCCAACCGGGGGGGCGAAACGCAGTATTTT
V gene: TRBV6-2/TRBV6-3; D gene: .; clone size: .; J gene: TRBJ1-5; CDR3 protein: CASSYGYRLGQPQHF; CDR3 DNA: TGTGCCAGCAGTTATGGGTACAGGCTGGGTCAGCCCCAGCATTTT
V gene: TRBV19; D gene: TRBD1; clone size: .; J gene: TRBJ1-6; CDR3 protein: CASSTSAGGLNSPLHF; CDR3 DNA: TGTGCCAGTAGTACATCGGCAGGGGGTCTTAATTCACCCCTCCACTTT
V gene: TRBV2; D gene: TRBD1; clone size: .; J gene: TRBJ1-1; CDR3 protein: CASSRRDSEAFF; CDR3 DNA: TGTGCCAGCAGTCGTCGGGACAGTGAAGCTTTCTTT
V gene: TRBV7-3; D gene: TRBD2; clone size: .; J gene: TRBJ2-3; CDR3 protein: CASSPGTSGASGTDTQYF; CDR3 DNA: TGTGCCAGCAGCCCCGGGACTAGCGGGGCCTCGGGCACAGATACGCAGTATTTT
V gene: TRBV9; D gene: TRBD2; clone size: once; J gene: TRBJ2-3; CDR3 protein: CASSAHSGGNTDTQYF; CDR3 DNA: TGTGCCAGCAGCGCCCATAGCGGGGGGAACACAGATACGCAGTATTTT
V gene: TRBV10-3; D gene: .; clone size: .; J gene: TRBJ1-6; CDR3 protein: CAISESGGVDSPLHF; CDR3 DNA: TGTGCCATCAGTGAGTCAGGAGGGGTGGATTCACCCCTCCACTTT
V gene: TRBV10-3; D gene: .; clone size: .; J gene: TRBJ1-2; CDR3 protein: CAISEGGDYTF; CDR3 DNA: TGTGCCATCAGTGAGGGGGGGGACTACACCTTC
V gene: TRBV3-1/TRBV3-2; D gene: .; clone size: .; J gene: TRBJ1-2; CDR3 protein: CASRARGRDYGYTF; CDR3 DNA: TGTGCCAGCAGGGCGCGGGGGCGAGACTATGGCTACACCTTC
V gene: TRBV18; D gene: .; clone size: .; J gene: TRBJ1-4; CDR3 protein: CASSPSPNEKLFF; CDR3 DNA: TGTGCCAGCTCACCCAGTCCTAATGAAAAACTGTTTTTT
V gene: TRBV20-1; D gene: .; clone size: few; J gene: TRBJ1-2; CDR3 protein: CSASKGLYGYTF; CDR3 DNA: TGCAGTGCTAGTAAGGGGCTCTATGGCTACACCTTC
V gene: TRBV18; D gene: .; clone size: .; J gene: TRBJ1-5; CDR3 protein: CASSPGGFQPQHF; CDR3 DNA: TGTGCCAGCTCACCAGGAGGGTTCCAGCCCCAGCATTTT
V gene: TRBV18; D gene: .; clone size: .; J gene: TRBJ1-1; CDR3 protein: CASSPAEHMNTEAFF; CDR3 DNA: TGTGCCAGCTCGCCGGCGGAGCACATGAACACTGAAGCTTTCTTT
V gene: TRBV7-3; D gene: .; clone size: .; J gene: TRBJ2-5; CDR3 protein: CASSEGTAETQYF; CDR3 DNA: TGTGCCAGCAGCGAGGGGACTGCAGAGACCCAGTACTTC
V gene: TRBV21-1; D gene: .; clone size: .; J gene: TRBJ2-5; CDR3 protein: CASSKALTGREGVQETQYF; CDR3 DNA: TGTGCCAGCAGCAAAGCGCTGACTGGCAGGGAAGGGGTACAAGAGACCCAGTACTTC
V gene: TRBV11-2; D gene: TRBD1; clone size: .; J gene: TRBJ1-2; CDR3 protein: CASSLTGTGGIYGYTF; CDR3 DNA: TGTGCCAGCAGCTTGACCGGGACAGGGGGCATCTATGGCTACACCTTC
V gene: TRBV9; D gene: TRBD1; clone size: once; J gene: TRBJ2-5; CDR3 protein: CASSVVEGGVETQYF; CDR3 DNA: TGTGCCAGCAGCGTAGTCGAAGGGGGCGTAGAGACCCAGTACTTC
V gene: TRBV7-2; D gene: .; clone size: .; J gene: TRBJ2-1; CDR3 protein: CASSPRRDRNEQFF; CDR3 DNA: TGTGCCAGCAGCCCCCGCAGGGATCGGAATGAGCAGTTCTTC
V gene: TRBV6-2/TRBV6-3; D gene: .; clone size: .; J gene: TRBJ1-2; CDR3 protein: CASSGTPGGYGYTF; CDR3 DNA: TGTGCCAGCAGTGGGACACCCGGTGGTTATGGCTACACCTTC
V gene: TRBV18; D gene: TRBD2; clone size: .; J gene: TRBJ2-3; CDR3 protein: CASSSRSSGGDTQYF; CDR3 DNA: TGTGCCAGCTCATCAAGGTCTAGCGGGGGAGATACGCAGTATTTT
V gene: TRBV5-6; D gene: .; clone size: few; J gene: TRBJ2-2; CDR3 protein: CASSLEGLEDTGELFF; CDR3 DNA: TGTGCCAGCAGCTTGGAGGGTCTGGAGGACACCGGGGAGCTGTTTTTT
V gene: TRBV6-1; D gene: .; clone size: .; J gene: TRBJ2-1; CDR3 protein: CASSEVSGQAGFF; CDR3 DNA: TGTGCCAGCAGTGAAGTGAGTGGCCAGGCCGGGTTCTTC
V gene: TRBV5-1; D gene: .; clone size: .; J gene: TRBJ2-3; CDR3 protein: CASSAQRDTQYF; CDR3 DNA: TGCGCCAGCAGCGCCCAGCGGGATACGCAGTATTTT
V gene: TRBV2; D gene: .; clone size: .; J gene: TRBJ1-4; CDR3 protein: CASSAEGATNEKLFF; CDR3 DNA: TGTGCCAGCAGCGCTGAGGGGGCAACTAATGAAAAACTGTTTTTT
V gene: TRBV11-2; D gene: .; clone size: .; J gene: TRBJ2-3; CDR3 protein: CASSLDQSRTDTQYF; CDR3 DNA: TGTGCCAGCAGCTTAGATCAGTCCCGCACAGATACGCAGTATTTT
V gene: TRBV24-1; D gene: TRBD1; clone size: .; J gene: TRBJ1-4; CDR3 protein: CATSDKPTGTGLEKLFF; CDR3 DNA: TGTGCCACCAGTGATAAGCCTACCGGGACAGGGCTGGAAAAACTGTTTTTT
V gene: TRBV12-3/TRBV12-4; D gene: .; clone size: few; J gene: TRBJ1-1; CDR3 protein: CASSLGPLTEAFF; CDR3 DNA: TGTGCCAGCAGTTTGGGCCCCCTGACTGAAGCTTTCTTT
V gene: TRBV30; D gene: .; clone size: .; J gene: TRBJ1-1; CDR3 protein: CAWSVNRANSEAFF; CDR3 DNA: TGTGCCTGGAGTGTGAACAGGGCGAACTCTGAAGCTTTCTTT
V gene: TRBV19; D gene: TRBD2; clone size: .; J gene: TRBJ2-5; CDR3 protein: CASTTSGGLETQYF; CDR3 DNA: TGTGCCAGTACAACCTCGGGGGGGCTAGAGACCCAGTACTTC
V gene: TRBV11-3; D gene: .; clone size: .; J gene: TRBJ2-5; CDR3 protein: CASSLTGMSQETQYF; CDR3 DNA: TGTGCCAGCAGCTTAACAGGGATGAGCCAAGAGACCCAGTACTTC
V gene: TRBV27; D gene: .; clone size: .; J gene: TRBJ2-5; CDR3 protein: CASSLAGLGAQYF; CDR3 DNA: TGTGCCAGCAGTCTGGCGGGGCTGGGGGCCCAGTACTTC
V gene: TRBV14; D gene: .; clone size: .; J gene: TRBJ1-3; CDR3 protein: CASSLYSGNTIYF; CDR3 DNA: TGTGCCAGCAGCCTCTACTCTGGAAACACCATATATTTT
V gene: TRBV7-9; D gene: TRBD1; clone size: .; J gene: TRBJ2-5; CDR3 protein: CASSYRTGGQETQYF; CDR3 DNA: TGTGCCAGCAGCTATCGGACAGGGGGCCAAGAGACCCAGTACTTC
V gene: TRBV24-1; D gene: .; clone size: .; J gene: TRBJ2-3; CDR3 protein: CATSDRGGGTDTQYF; CDR3 DNA: TGTGCCACCAGTGATAGGGGGGGCGGCACAGATACGCAGTATTTT
V gene: TRBV25-1; D gene: .; clone size: .; J gene: TRBJ1-1; CDR3 protein: CASSAHGGLITEAFF; CDR3 DNA: TGTGCCAGCAGTGCTCACGGGGGGTTAATAACTGAAGCTTTCTTT
V gene: TRBV11-1; D gene: .; clone size: .; J gene: TRBJ2-1; CDR3 protein: CASSFLAPLGEQFF; CDR3 DNA: TGTGCCAGCAGCTTTTTGGCCCCGCTAGGCGAGCAGTTCTTC
V gene: TRBV19; D gene: .; clone size: few; J gene: TRBJ1-3; CDR3 protein: CASSIDNSGNTIYF; CDR3 DNA: TGTGCCAGTAGTATCGACAACTCTGGAAACACCATATATTTT
V gene: TRBV9; D gene: .; clone size: .; J gene: TRBJ2-7; CDR3 protein: CASSVAPGAYEQYF; CDR3 DNA: TGTGCCAGCAGCGTAGCCCCAGGGGCGTACGAGCAGTACTTC
V gene: TRBV5-1; D gene: TRBD1; clone size: .; J gene: TRBJ2-7; CDR3 protein: CASSPGQGASEQYF; CDR3 DNA: TGCGCCAGCAGCCCGGGACAGGGGGCTTCTGAGCAGTACTTC
V gene: TRBV27; D gene: .; clone size: .; J gene: TRBJ1-2; CDR3 protein: CASSPLTAANYGYTF; CDR3 DNA: TGTGCCAGCAGTCCTCTGACAGCAGCTAACTATGGCTACACCTTC
V gene: TRBV7-2; D gene: .; clone size: .; J gene: TRBJ2-3; CDR3 protein: CASSIVGPDTQYF; CDR3 DNA: TGTGCCAGCAGCATAGTGGGGCCAGATACGCAGTATTTT
V gene: TRBV24-1; D gene: .; clone size: .; J gene: TRBJ1-2; CDR3 protein: CATSPGGGEDYGYTF; CDR3 DNA: TGTGCCACCAGTCCGGGTGGGGGGGAGGACTATGGCTACACCTTC
V gene: TRBV10-3; D gene: .; clone size: .; J gene: TRBJ2-7; CDR3 protein: CAIGGHLYEQYF; CDR3 DNA: TGTGCCATCGGGGGACACCTCTACGAGCAGTACTTC
V gene: TRBV6-5; D gene: .; clone size: .; J gene: TRBJ1-2; CDR3 protein: CARGAANYGHTF; CDR3 DNA: TGTGCCCGGGGGGCAGCTAACTATGGCCACACCTTC
V gene: TRBV18; D gene: TRBD1; clone size: .; J gene: TRBJ1-5; CDR3 protein: CASSPRQGNQPQHF; CDR3 DNA: TGTGCCAGCTCACCAAGACAGGGTAATCAGCCCCAGCATTTT